Following are 17 T cell receptor beta chains from one sample sequenced in a study of T cell repertoires in cytomegalovirus infection. TCRdb itself ran the reads through MiXCR, one entry per CDR3 protein. The sample holds 550,000 to 700,000 distinct CDR3 sequences; about 39% are singletons and the top ten take around 50%. Their antigens are not known. The sequences come from cultured PBMCs, collected from culture after CMV antigen stimulation. The receptor set was obtained from a human donor in good health (CMV status not recorded). Some clones in this sample may be carry-over from other donors' samples.

The chain employs TRBV2 and TRBJ1-2; D might be TRBD1 (5 bases). CDR1 is SNHLY and CDR2 is FYNNEI in the germline V gene. Deletions cut 10 bases from V and 9 bases from J, with 24 bases between. The CDR3 length is 14 residues. The CDR3 loop reads CATKGEGSASRYTF. CDR3 in DNA: TGTGCCACCAAAGGGGAGGGTTCTGCTAGTCGCTACACCTTC.

This clonotype was seen only a few times. The rearrangement joins TRBV7-2 to TRBJ2-3, with D possibly matching TRBD2 (6 bases). Trimming shortened V by 5 bases and J by 5 bases, and 14 bases separated the two germline ends. The CDR3 is made up of 14 amino acids. The germline V gene encodes CDR1 SGHTA and CDR2 FQGNSA. The chain's CDR3 is CASSTPYGGDTQYF. CDR3 DNA: TGTGCCAGCAGCACGCCTTACGGGGGAGATACGCAGTATTTT.

This clonotype was observed many times. The chain is built from TRBV7-2 and TRBJ1-5; D call uncertain. V was pared by 1 base and J by 3 bases, with 13 bases between. In germline, CDR1 is SGHTA, CDR2 FQGNSA. The CDR3 totals 16 residues. CDR3: CASSLDVLGFNQPQHF. The CDR3 DNA reads as TGTGCCAGCAGCTTAGATGTTCTGGGGTTCAATCAGCCCCAGCATTTT.

The chain employs TRBV7-2 and TRBJ1-6, with D maybe TRBD1 (5 bases). From germline, CDR1 is SGHTA and CDR2 FQGNSA. The CDR3 sequence is 16 residues long. V lost 5 bases and J 6 bases, leaving 17 bases between the germline ends. CDR3 nucleotide sequence: TGTGCCAGCAGCCCGTTTACCGGGACTATTAATTCACCCCTCCACTTT. Residues: CASSPFTGTINSPLHF.

The chain combines TRBV6-8 with TRBJ2-7, with 8 bases lining up with TRBD2. Germline lookup yields CDR1 MNHGY and CDR2 SAAAGT. The CDR3 runs to 14 residues. V gave up 2 bases and J gave up 2 bases; unmatched junction bases: 2. The CDR3 sequence: CASSYRGLAYEQYF. The CDR3 DNA follows: TGTGCCAGCAGTTACCGGGGACTAGCCTACGAGCAGTACTTC.

The chain links TRBV20-1 to TRBJ2-7; TRBD2 matches 10 bases. This CDR3 comprises 15 residues. The junction had 9 bases not matched to a gene; V was cut back by 5 bases and J by 2 bases. The germline V gene encodes CDR1 DFQATT and CDR2 SNEGSKA (reference sequence). The CDR3 coding sequence is TGCAGTGCTGGCCCTGGGACTAGCGTTGCCTACGAGCAGTACTTC. This codes for CSAGPGTSVAYEQYF.

The chain recombines TRBV7-2 with TRBJ1-2; perhaps TRBD1 as D (5 bases). Germline V gene data show CDR1 as SGHTA and CDR2 as FQGNSA. Trimming stripped 1 base from V and 5 bases from J, with 8 bases between. The CDR3 totals 13 residues. CDR3 sequence: CASSLVSGYGYTF. The CDR3 nucleotides are TGTGCCAGCAGCTTAGTGTCAGGGTATGGCTACACCTTC.

The V call is TRBV6-6, the J call TRBJ1-5; D is possibly TRBD1 (5 bases). This CDR3 contains 12 residues. V was clipped by 8 bases and J by 7 bases, with 12 bases between them. Germline V gene lookup returns CDR1 MNHNY and CDR2 SVGAGI (reference sequence). The CDR3 DNA is TGTGCCAGCGGGCGGGGGTTCCAGCCCCAGCATTTT. It encodes CASGRGFQPQHF.

This clonotype was seen a few times. V usage is TRBV2 and J usage is TRBJ1-1; 10 positions match TRBD1. The CDR3 consists of 15 residues. J lost 4 bases, V lost 6 bases, and 8 bases had no gene match. Per the germline V gene, CDR1 is SNHLY and CDR2 is FYNNEI. This chain's CDR3 is CASRRQGAVATEAFF. The CDR3 region has the DNA TGTGCCAGCAGACGACAGGGGGCGGTCGCCACTGAAGCTTTCTTT.

This clonotype showed up many times. The J gene is TRBJ2-2, the V gene TRBV7-8; D gene ambiguous. V lost 2 bases, J lost 4 bases, and 2 bases lay in between. This CDR3 has 12 amino acids. The germline gives CDR1 SGHVS, CDR2 FQNEAQ. The CDR3 protein is CASSLSTGELFF. CDR3 nucleotide sequence: TGTGCCAGCAGCTTATCCACCGGGGAGCTGTTTTTT. Complete variable domain (other parts from reference TRBV7-8 and TRBJ2-2): GAGVSQSPRYKVAKRGQDVALRCDPISGHVSLFWYQQALGQGPEFLTYFQNEAQLDKSGLPSDRFFAERPEGSVSTLKIQRTQQEDSAVYLCASSLSTGELFFGEGSRLTVL.

The sample holds a few counts of this clonotype. The chain uses TRBV27 and TRBJ1-3; no clear D gene. CDR1 is MNHEY, CDR2 SMNVEV, per germline (reference sequence). This CDR3 region has 15 residues. The ends were cut back, 6 bases at V and 4 bases at J, with 16 bases in the middle. DNA for the CDR3: TGTGCCAGCAGCCCGTGGGGTGCCCAAGGAAACACCATATATTTT. Amino acid sequence: CASSPWGAQGNTIYF.

The chain couples TRBV20-1 to TRBJ1-2; D might be TRBD1 (5 bases). Germline-derived CDR1 and CDR2 are DFQATT and SNEGSKA (reference sequence). Trimming pared 5 bases from V and 4 bases from J, leaving 14 bases between. The CDR3 is 13 residues long. The chain's CDR3 is CSAAPRGTYGYTF. As DNA, the CDR3 is TGCAGTGCTGCCCCCCGGGGGACCTATGGCTACACCTTC.

The rearrangement uses TRBV27 and TRBJ1-2, with D tentatively TRBD1 (5 bases). Germline CDR1 and CDR2: MNHEY and SMNVEV (reference sequence). Trimming shortened V by 7 bases and J by 4 bases, and 16 bases separated the two germline ends. The length of the CDR3 is 14 residues. The CDR3 DNA reads TGTGCCAGCAAAAACAGGTCCTTCGGCTATGGCTACACCTTC. Amino acid sequence: CASKNRSFGYGYTF.

The V gene is TRBV20-1, the J gene TRBJ1-2; no clear D. The CDR3 runs 11 residues. V was clipped by 1 base and J by 8 bases, with 8 bases between them. Germline-derived CDR1 and CDR2 are DFQATT and SNEGSKA (reference sequence). CDR3 sequence reads: CSARGTPGYTF. CDR3 coding DNA: TGCAGTGCTAGAGGCACCCCGGGCTACACCTTC.

This chain links TRBV6-1 with TRBJ2-3; unclear D gene. The length of the CDR3 is 12 residues. The V gene lost 5 bases and the J gene lost 7 bases, with 10 bases spanning the gap. Germline lookup yields CDR1 MNHNS and CDR2 SASEGT. Here the CDR3 DNA reads TGTGCCAGCAGTCCCCCTTTTAATACGCAGTATTTT. Translation gives CASSPPFNTQYF.

The V and J genes are TRBV4-3 and TRBJ2-7; weak D call: TRBD1 (6 bases). The CDR3 is 15 residues long. Germline loops: CDR1 LGHNA, CDR2 YSLEER. Trimming shortened V by 2 bases and J by 0 bases, and 11 bases separated the two germline ends. Written as DNA, the CDR3 is TGCGCCAGCAGCCAATCGACAGGCCCCTCCTACGAGCAGTACTTC. It translates to CASSQSTGPSYEQYF.

The chain employs TRBV12-5 and TRBJ2-3, with 10 bases lining up with TRBD1. This CDR3 is built from 17 residues. Germline V gene data show CDR1 as LGHNT and CDR2 as FRNRAP. V was pared by 0 bases and J by 4 bases, with 7 bases of the junction left unmatched. The chain's CDR3 is CASGLVRTGGSSDTQYF. Here the CDR3 DNA reads TGTGCTAGTGGTTTGGTACGGACAGGGGGTTCCTCAGATACGCAGTATTTT.